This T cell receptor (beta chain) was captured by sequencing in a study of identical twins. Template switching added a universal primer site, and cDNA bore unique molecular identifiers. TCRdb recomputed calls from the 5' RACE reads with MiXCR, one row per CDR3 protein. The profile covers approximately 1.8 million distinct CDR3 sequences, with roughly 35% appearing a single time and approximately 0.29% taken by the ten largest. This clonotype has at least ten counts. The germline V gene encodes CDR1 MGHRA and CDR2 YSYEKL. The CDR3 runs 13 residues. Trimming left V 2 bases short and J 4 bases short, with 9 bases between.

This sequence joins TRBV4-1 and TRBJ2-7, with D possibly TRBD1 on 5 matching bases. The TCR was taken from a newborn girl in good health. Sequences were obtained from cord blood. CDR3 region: CASSQQGYYEQYF. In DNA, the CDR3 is TGCGCCAGCAGCCAACAGGGTTATTACGAGCAGTACTTC.